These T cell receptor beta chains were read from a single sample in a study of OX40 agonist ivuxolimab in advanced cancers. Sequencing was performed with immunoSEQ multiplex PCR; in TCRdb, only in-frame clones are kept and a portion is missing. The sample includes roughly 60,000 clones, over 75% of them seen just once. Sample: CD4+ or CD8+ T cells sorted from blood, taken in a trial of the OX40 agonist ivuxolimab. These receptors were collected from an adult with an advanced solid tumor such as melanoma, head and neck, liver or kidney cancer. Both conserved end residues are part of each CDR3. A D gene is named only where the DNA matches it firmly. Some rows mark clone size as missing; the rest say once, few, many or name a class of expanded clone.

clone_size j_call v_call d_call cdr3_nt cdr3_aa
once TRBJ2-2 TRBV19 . TGTGCCAGTAGTAATCAGGGGGGCACCGGGGAGCTGTTTTTT CASSNQGGTGELFF
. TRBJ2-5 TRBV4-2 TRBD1 TGTGCCAGCAGCCCGAATGGACAGGGCAGGGAGACCCAGTACTTC CASSPNGQGRETQYF
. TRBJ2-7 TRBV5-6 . TGTGCCAGCAGCACCAAAACCGGGACACCCTTTTACGAGCAGTACTTC CASSTKTGTPFYEQYF
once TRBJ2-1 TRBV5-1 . TGCGCCAGCAGCTTGCGACAGGACGGAGGTGAGCAGTTCTTC CASSLRQDGGEQFF
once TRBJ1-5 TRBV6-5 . TGTGCCAGCAGTTACTCTCCTCGCCCTGCCGGTCAGCCCCAGCATTTT CASSYSPRPAGQPQHF
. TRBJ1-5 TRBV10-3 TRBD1 TGTGCCATCAGCGAAACACGGGGGACAGGGAAATTTCAGCCCCAGCATTTT CAISETRGTGKFQPQHF
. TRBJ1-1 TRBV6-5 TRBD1 TGTGTCAGCAGTTACTCCTACAGGGGAACTGAAGCTTTCTTT CVSSYSYRGTEAFF
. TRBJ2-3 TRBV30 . TGTGCCTGGAGTGTTGGTCAGGAGACAGATACGCAGTATTTT CAWSVGQETDTQYF
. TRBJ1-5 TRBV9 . TGTGCCAGCAGCGTGGGTTCAAATCAGCCCCAGCATTTT CASSVGSNQPQHF
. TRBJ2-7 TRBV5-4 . TGTGCCAGCACCCTCCAGGGAGTTCCTGTGGAGCAGTACTTC CASTLQGVPVEQYF
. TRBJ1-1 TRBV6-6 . TGTGCCAGCGTTCGGCAAATCGCGGTGAACACTGAAGCTTTCTTT CASVRQIAVNTEAFF
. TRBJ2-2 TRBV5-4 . TGTGCCAGCAGCGATAAAGGGATCGCGAACACCGGGGAGCTGTTTTTT CASSDKGIANTGELFF
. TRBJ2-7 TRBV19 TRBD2 TGTGCCAGTAGTATAGTAGATAGCGGGGGTCACGAGCAGTACTTC CASSIVDSGGHEQYF
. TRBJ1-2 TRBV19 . TGTGCCAGTATGCACAGGAGTTACTATGGCTACACCTTC CASMHRSYYGYTF
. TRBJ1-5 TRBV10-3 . TGTGCCATCAGTGGCGACGGCAATCAGCCCCAGCATTTT CAISGDGNQPQHF
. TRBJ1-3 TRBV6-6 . TGTGCCAGCAGTTACTCGTTGGCGAGCTCTGGAAACACCATATATTTT CASSYSLASSGNTIYF
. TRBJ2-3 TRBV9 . TGTGCCAGCAGCGTAGATGTAACACATGCAGATACGCAGTATTTT CASSVDVTHADTQYF
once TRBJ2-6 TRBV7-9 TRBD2 TGTGCCAGCAGCTCCACGACTAGCGTTAGCTCTGGGGCCAACGTCCTGACTTTC CASSSTTSVSSGANVLTF
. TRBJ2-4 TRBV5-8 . TGTGCCAGCTCCGTTCGGGCCATTCAGTACTTC CASSVRAIQYF
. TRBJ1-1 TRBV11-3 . TGTGCCAGCAGCTTTGGGGCGGCCACTGAAGCTTTCTTT CASSFGAATEAFF
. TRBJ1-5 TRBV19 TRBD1 TGTGCCAGTAGTATAGTGGGACAGGGTCGTCATCAGCCCCAGCATTTT CASSIVGQGRHQPQHF
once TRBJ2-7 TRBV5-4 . TGTGCCAGCAGCAAGGAGTCAGGGAGCTACGAGCAGTACTTC CASSKESGSYEQYF
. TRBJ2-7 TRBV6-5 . TGTGCCAGCAGTCGGGTTTGGGACGAGCAGTACTTC CASSRVWDEQYF
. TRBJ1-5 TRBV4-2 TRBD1 TGTGCCAGCAGCCAAGAGGCCAGGGGGAATCAGCCCCAGCATTTT CASSQEARGNQPQHF
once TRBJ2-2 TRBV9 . TGTGCCAGCAGCAGACGACAGGGAGGTTACACCGGGGAGCTGTTTTTT CASSRRQGGYTGELFF
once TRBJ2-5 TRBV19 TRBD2 TGTGCCAGTCAGGCTTGGGGGGGGAAACAAGAGACCCAGTACTTC CASQAWGGKQETQYF
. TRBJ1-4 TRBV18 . TGTGCCAGCTCACCAGGCCTCAATGAAAAACTGTTTTTT CASSPGLNEKLFF